The rows below give T cell receptor beta chains drawn from one sample of a study of blood T cell repertoires in COVID-19. Sequencing was performed with immunoSEQ multiplex PCR; in TCRdb, only in-frame clones are kept and a portion is missing. The sample has about 200,000 clones; 80% to 85% are singletons. Material: PBMCs or T cells enriched from blood (not recorded which). The receptors were gathered from a man aged 40-49 years who had recovered from COVID-19. Each CDR3 is given with its conserved first and last residue. The D gene is left open where the match is weak. Only some rows state a clone size, as once, few, many or a class for expanded clones.

CDR3 length	D gene	V gene	clone size	J gene	CDR3 protein	CDR3 DNA
16	NA	TRBV7-6	once	TRBJ1-3	CASSLEAGGGGNTIYF	TGTGCCAGCAGCTTAGAGGCGGGGGGAGGAGGAAACACCATATATTTT
16	TRBD1	TRBV14	few	TRBJ2-7	CASSQPLGQGVYEQYF	TGTGCCAGCAGCCAACCATTGGGACAGGGCGTCTACGAGCAGTACTTC
14	TRBD1	TRBV30	NA	TRBJ2-1	CAWSVGQGANEQFF	TGTGCCTGGAGTGTGGGACAGGGGGCGAATGAGCAGTTCTTC
14	NA	TRBV6-5	few	TRBJ2-2	CASSYNGVTGELFF	TGTGCCAGCAGTTACAACGGGGTCACCGGGGAGCTGTTTTTT
15	TRBD2	TRBV7-2	NA	TRBJ2-1	CASSLLAGGYNEQFF	TGTGCCAGCAGCTTACTAGCGGGGGGCTACAATGAGCAGTTCTTC
13	NA	TRBV12-3/TRBV12-4	NA	TRBJ2-7	CASTLGNYDEQYF	TGTGCCAGCACTCTCGGGAATTACGACGAGCAGTACTTC
14	NA	TRBV5-1	NA	TRBJ1-1	CASRSGTLGTEAFF	TGCGCCAGCAGGTCCGGGACTTTGGGCACTGAAGCTTTCTTT
15	TRBD1	TRBV7-9	NA	TRBJ1-2	CASSSWDRTQGGYTF	TGTGCCAGCAGCTCCTGGGACAGGACCCAGGGTGGCTACACCTTC
16	TRBD1	TRBV10-3	once	TRBJ2-2	CAIKDTGTGETGELFF	TGTGCCATCAAGGACACCGGGACAGGGGAGACCGGGGAGCTGTTTTTT
18	TRBD2	TRBV13	NA	TRBJ2-1	CASSGQALAGDIYNEQFF	TGTGCCAGCAGCGGCCAGGCGTTAGCGGGGGACATCTACAATGAGCAGTTCTTC
15	NA	TRBV7-9	NA	TRBJ2-1	CASSPGLSSYNEQFF	TGTGCCAGCAGCCCTGGACTGTCTTCCTACAATGAGCAGTTCTTC
11	NA	TRBV5-1	NA	TRBJ1-2	CASRLEGGYTF	TGCGCCAGCCGCCTTGAGGGAGGCTACACCTTC
15	TRBD1	TRBV4-2	NA	TRBJ1-5	CASSPETGEGQPQHF	TGTGCCAGCTCCCCGGAGACAGGGGAGGGTCAGCCCCAGCATTTT
16	TRBD1	TRBV14	NA	TRBJ2-5	CASSPSGQGNWETQYF	TGTGCCAGCAGCCCCTCGGGACAGGGGAACTGGGAGACCCAGTACTTC
14	TRBD1	TRBV10-3	NA	TRBJ2-7	CAISELGQNYEQYF	TGTGCCATCAGTGAGCTGGGACAGAACTACGAGCAGTACTTC
11	NA	TRBV29-1	NA	TRBJ1-1	CSFAENTEAFF	TGCAGCTTCGCAGAGAACACTGAAGCTTTCTTT
14	TRBD1	TRBV19	NA	TRBJ1-4	CASSPGTGGEKLFF	TGTGCCAGTAGTCCGGGGACAGGAGGAGAAAAACTGTTTTTT
13	NA	TRBV5-1	NA	TRBJ2-4	CASKGLGVNIQYF	TGCGCCAGCAAAGGGTTAGGGGTGAACATTCAGTACTTC
14	NA	TRBV19	few	TRBJ1-5	CASSNSGKGQPQHF	TGTGCCAGTAGTAATTCAGGGAAGGGCCAGCCCCAGCATTTT
12	NA	TRBV10-3	NA	TRBJ1-2	CAITGGSYGYTF	TGTGCCATCACTGGGGGGTCGTACGGCTACACCTTC
15	NA	TRBV7-8	NA	TRBJ1-6	CASSLMVGDNSPLHF	TGCGCCAGCAGCTTAATGGTAGGGGATAATTCACCCCTCCACTTT
17	NA	TRBV21-1	NA	TRBJ1-2	CASTPPRRDRGLDGYTF	TGTGCCAGCACCCCCCCCCGCCGGGACAGGGGGCTTGATGGCTACACCTTC
15	NA	TRBV6-5	many	TRBJ2-5	CASSWGLADQETQYF	TGTGCCAGCAGTTGGGGCTTAGCGGATCAAGAGACCCAGTACTTC
16	TRBD1	TRBV5-6	NA	TRBJ2-5	CASSMAGQGLGETQYF	TGTGCCAGCAGCATGGCGGGACAGGGGCTGGGGGAGACCCAGTACTTC
13	NA	TRBV11-2	NA	TRBJ1-1	CASSRHGVTEAFF	TGTGCCAGCAGCCGCCATGGAGTCACTGAAGCTTTCTTT
13	NA	TRBV7-2	few	TRBJ2-7	CASSLGGGYEQYF	TGTGCCAGCAGCTTAGGAGGGGGATACGAGCAGTACTTC
11	NA	TRBV29-1	few	TRBJ2-3	CSVESLDTQYF	TGCAGCGTTGAATCACTGGATACGCAGTATTTT
15	TRBD1	TRBV4-1	NA	TRBJ1-6	CASRAPGQGNSPLHF	TGCGCCAGCAGGGCTCCGGGACAGGGGAATTCACCCCTCCACTTT
17	NA	TRBV18	NA	TRBJ1-1	CASSSTTAGNVNTEAFF	TGTGCCAGCTCATCGACGACGGCAGGTAACGTGAACACTGAAGCTTTCTTT